The T cell receptor (beta chain) described here comes from a study of blood T cell repertoires in COVID-19. Authors' methods: The authors estimated nucleated cell counts from reference gene primer amplification. Profiled with immunoSEQ multiplex PCR; TCRdb holds only in-frame clones, not every one. V, J and clone size are taken as reported in that table, and D and trimming were inferred from the DNA itself. The sample comprises about 130,000 clones, about 72% of which are singletons, and approximately 2% rests with the top ten. This CDR3 has 14 residues. Germline V gene lookup returns CDR1 SEHNR and CDR2 FQNEAQ (reference sequence). V was trimmed by 0 bases and J by 4 bases, leaving 10 bases between them.

The receptor's source is a woman in her sixties or seventies with acute or convalescent COVID-19. The chain combines TRBV7-9 with TRBJ2-7, with a weak D call TRBD2 (5 bases). The sequencing input was peripheral blood. CDR3 sequence: CASSLASGSYEQYF. The CDR3, as DNA: TGTGCCAGCAGCTTAGCGAGCGGATCTTACGAGCAGTACTTC. The variable domain in full, with the rest retrieved from reference TRBV7-9 and TRBJ2-7, is DTGVSQNPRHKITKRGQNVTFRCDPISEHNRLYWYRQTLGQGPEFLTYFQNEAQLEKSRLLSDRFSAERPKGSFSTLEIQRTEQGDSAMYLCASSLASGSYEQYFGPGTRLTVT.